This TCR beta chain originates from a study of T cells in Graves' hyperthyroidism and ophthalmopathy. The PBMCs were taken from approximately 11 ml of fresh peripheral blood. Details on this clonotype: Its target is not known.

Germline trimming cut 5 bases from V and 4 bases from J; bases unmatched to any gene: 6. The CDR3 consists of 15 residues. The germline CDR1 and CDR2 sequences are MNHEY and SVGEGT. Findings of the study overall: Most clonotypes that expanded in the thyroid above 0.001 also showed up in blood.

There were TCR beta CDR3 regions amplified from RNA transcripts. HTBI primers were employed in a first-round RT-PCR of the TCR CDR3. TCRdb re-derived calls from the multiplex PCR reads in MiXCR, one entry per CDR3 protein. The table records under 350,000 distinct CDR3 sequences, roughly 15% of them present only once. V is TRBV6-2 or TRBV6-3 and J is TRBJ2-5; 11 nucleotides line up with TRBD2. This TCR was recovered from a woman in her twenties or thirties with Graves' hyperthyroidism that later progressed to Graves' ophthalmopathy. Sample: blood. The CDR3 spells CASSALAGDLETQYF. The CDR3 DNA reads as TGTGCCAGCAGTGCACTAGCGGGAGATTTAGAGACCCAGTACTTC.